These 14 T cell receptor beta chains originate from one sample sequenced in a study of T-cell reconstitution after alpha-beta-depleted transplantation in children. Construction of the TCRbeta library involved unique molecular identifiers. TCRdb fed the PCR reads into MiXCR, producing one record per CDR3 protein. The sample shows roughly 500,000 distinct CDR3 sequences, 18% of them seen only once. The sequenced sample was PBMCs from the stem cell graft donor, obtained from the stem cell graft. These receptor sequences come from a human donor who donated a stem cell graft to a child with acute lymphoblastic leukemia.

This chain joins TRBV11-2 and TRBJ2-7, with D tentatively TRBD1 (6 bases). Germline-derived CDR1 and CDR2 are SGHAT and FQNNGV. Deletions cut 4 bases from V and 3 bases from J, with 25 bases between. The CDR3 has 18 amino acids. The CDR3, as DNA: TGTGCCAGCAGCTATGGAACAGGCGGCCTGGGGGCCTTCTACGAGCAGTACTTC. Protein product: CASSYGTGGLGAFYEQYF.

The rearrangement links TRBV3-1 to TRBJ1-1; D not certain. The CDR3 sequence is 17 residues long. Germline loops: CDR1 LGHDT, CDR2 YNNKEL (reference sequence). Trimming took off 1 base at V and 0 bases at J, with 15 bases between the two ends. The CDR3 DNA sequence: TGTGCCAGCAGCCAAGGGGTTTATGGGCTCCTGAACACTGAAGCTTTCTTT. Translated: CASSQGVYGLLNTEAFF. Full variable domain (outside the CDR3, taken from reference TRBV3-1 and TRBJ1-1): DTAVSQTPKYLVTQMGNDKSIKCEQNLGHDTMYWYKQDSKKFLKIMFSYNNKELIINETVPNRFSPKSPDKAHLNLHINSLELGDSAVYFCASSQGVYGLLNTEAFFGQGTRLTVV.

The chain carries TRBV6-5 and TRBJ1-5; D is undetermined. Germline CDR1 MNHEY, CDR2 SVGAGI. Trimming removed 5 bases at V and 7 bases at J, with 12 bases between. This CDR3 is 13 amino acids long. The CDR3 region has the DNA TGTGCCAGCAGTCGTCGCCTAGGGCAGCCCCAGCATTTT. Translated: CASSRRLGQPQHF.

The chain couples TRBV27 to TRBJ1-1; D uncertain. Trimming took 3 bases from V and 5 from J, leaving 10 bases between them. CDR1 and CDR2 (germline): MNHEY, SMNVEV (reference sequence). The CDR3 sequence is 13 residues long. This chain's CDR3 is CASSFPGGTEAFF. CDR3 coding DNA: TGTGCCAGCAGTTTCCCAGGTGGGACTGAAGCTTTCTTT.

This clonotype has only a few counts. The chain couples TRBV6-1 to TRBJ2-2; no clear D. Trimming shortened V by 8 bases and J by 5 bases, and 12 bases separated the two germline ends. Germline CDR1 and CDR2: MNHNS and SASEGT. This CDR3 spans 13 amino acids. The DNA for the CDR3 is TGTGCCAGCGAAACGATGGGGACCGGGGAGCTGTTTTTT. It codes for CASETMGTGELFF.

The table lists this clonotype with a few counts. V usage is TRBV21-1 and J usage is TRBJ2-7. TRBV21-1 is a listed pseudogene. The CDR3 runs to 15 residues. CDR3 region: CASSKIRGAYYEQYF. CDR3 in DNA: TGTGCCAGCAGCAAAATCCGGGGAGCATACTACGAGCAGTACTTC.

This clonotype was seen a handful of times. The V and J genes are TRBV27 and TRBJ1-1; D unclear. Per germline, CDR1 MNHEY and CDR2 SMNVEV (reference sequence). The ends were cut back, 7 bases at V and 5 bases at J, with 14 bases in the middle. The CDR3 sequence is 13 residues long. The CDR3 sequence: CASKSSWETEAFF. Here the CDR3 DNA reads TGTGCCAGCAAATCCTCCTGGGAGACTGAAGCTTTCTTT.

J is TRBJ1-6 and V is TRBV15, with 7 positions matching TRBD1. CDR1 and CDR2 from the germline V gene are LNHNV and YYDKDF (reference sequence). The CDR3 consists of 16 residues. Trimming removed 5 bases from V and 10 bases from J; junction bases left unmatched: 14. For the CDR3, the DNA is TGTGCCACCAGCGAATCCCGCGACAGGGTGGACTCACCCCTCCACTTT. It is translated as CATSESRDRVDSPLHF.

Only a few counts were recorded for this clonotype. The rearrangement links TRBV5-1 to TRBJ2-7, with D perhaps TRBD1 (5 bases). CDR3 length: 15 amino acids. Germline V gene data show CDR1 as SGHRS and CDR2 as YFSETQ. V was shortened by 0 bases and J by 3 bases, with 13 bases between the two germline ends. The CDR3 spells CASSLGLGVVYEQYF. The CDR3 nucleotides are TGCGCCAGCAGCTTGGGTCTAGGGGTTGTCTACGAGCAGTACTTC. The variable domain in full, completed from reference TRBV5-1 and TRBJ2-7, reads KAGVTQTPRYLIKTRGQQVTLSCSPISGHRSVSWYQQTPGQGLQFLFEYFSETQRNKGNFPGRFSGRQFSNSRSEMNVSTLELGDSALYLCASSLGLGVVYEQYFGPGTRLTVT.

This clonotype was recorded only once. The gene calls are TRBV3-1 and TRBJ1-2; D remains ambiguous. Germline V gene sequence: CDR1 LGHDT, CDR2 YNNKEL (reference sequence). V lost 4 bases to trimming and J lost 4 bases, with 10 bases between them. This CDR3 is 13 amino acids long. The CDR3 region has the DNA TGTGCCAGCAGCCCTGGCCACGGCTATGGCTACACCTTC. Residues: CASSPGHGYGYTF.

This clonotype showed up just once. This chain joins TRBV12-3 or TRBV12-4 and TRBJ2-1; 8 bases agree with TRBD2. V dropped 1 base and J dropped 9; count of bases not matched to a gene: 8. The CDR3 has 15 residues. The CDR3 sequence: CASSLEPPAGAEQFF. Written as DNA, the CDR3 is TGTGCCAGCAGTTTAGAACCCCCAGCGGGAGCTGAGCAGTTCTTC.

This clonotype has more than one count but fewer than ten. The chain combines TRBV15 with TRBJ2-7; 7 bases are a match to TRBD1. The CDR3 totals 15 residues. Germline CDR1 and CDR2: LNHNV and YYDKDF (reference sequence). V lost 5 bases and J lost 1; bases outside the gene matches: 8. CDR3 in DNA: TGTGCCACCAGCGGTCCGCAGACAGGGTCCTACGAGCAGTACTTC. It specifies CATSGPQTGSYEQYF.

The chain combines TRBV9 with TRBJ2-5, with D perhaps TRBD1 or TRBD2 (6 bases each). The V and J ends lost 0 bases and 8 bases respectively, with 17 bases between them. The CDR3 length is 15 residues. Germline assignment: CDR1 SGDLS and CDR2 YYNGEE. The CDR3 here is CASSVAGGPGGTQYF. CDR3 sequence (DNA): TGTGCCAGCAGCGTAGCTGGGGGGCCCGGGGGAACCCAGTACTTC.

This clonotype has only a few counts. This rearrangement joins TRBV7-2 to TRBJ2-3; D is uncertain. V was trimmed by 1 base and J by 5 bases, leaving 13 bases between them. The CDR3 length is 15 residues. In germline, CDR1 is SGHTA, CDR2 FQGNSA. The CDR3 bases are TGTGCCAGCAGCTTAGAGAACAGCCCGCTAGATACGCAGTATTTT. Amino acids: CASSLENSPLDTQYF.